The 28 T cell receptor beta chains reported below all come from one sample, sequenced in a study of siplizumab effects on memory and regulatory T cells. Some clones are missing from TCRdb's copy, which holds only in-frame ones; the method was immunoSEQ multiplex PCR. The repertoire holds more than 85,000 clones, with approximately 91% as singletons. Specimen: CD4+ T cells sorted from blood. The receptors come from a human donor in good health. Some clones in this sample may be carry-over from other donors' samples.

The chain carries TRBV18 and TRBJ2-5; 11 bases are a match to TRBD1. The J segment lost 6 bases and the V segment lost 5 bases, leaving 2 bases of the junction unmatched. Germline CDR1 reads KGHSH; CDR2 reads LQKENI. This CDR3 region has 13 residues. The CDR3 loop is CASSSDRGQTQYF. Here the CDR3 DNA reads TGTGCCAGCTCATCGGACAGGGGGCAGACCCAGTACTTC.

The chain carries TRBV9 and TRBJ2-3; D ambiguous. Germline CDR1 SGDLS, CDR2 YYNGEE. The CDR3 consists of 15 residues. Trimming removed 0 bases from V and 2 bases from J, with 10 bases in between. CDR3 nucleotide sequence: TGTGCCAGCAGCGTAGGTAACAGCCTCACAGATACGCAGTATTTT. This sequence encodes CASSVGNSLTDTQYF.

The CDR3: CASSLIGLGGTGELFF. CDR3 sequence (DNA): TGTGCCAGCAGCTTAATCGGACTAGGAGGGACCGGGGAGCTGTTTTTT. The chain uses TRBV7-8 and TRBJ2-2; 7 bases fit TRBD2. CDR1 is SGHVS and CDR2 is FQNEAQ in the germline V gene. This CDR3 is 16 amino acids long. Trimming cost V 2 bases and J 5 bases; bases outside gene matches: 8.

Concerning this clone itself: A read error may account for a junction end that differs from germline. The chain recombines TRBV10-3 with TRBJ2-7, with a possible D match to TRBD2 (5 bases). The CDR3 sequence is 14 residues long. Germline V CDR1 and CDR2: ENHRY, SYGVKD. The CDR3 coding sequence is TGTGCCATCAGTGACCCCCAGCGGTCCTTCGAGCAGTACTTC. Its protein product is CAISDPQRSFEQYF.

The chain joins TRBV7-9 to TRBJ2-5, with 10 bases identical to TRBD1. The CDR3 is 19 amino acids. V trimming: 5 bases; J trimming: 4 bases; junction bases outside the gene matches: 19. Germline CDR1 and CDR2: SEHNR and FQNEAQ (reference sequence). The CDR3 region has the DNA TGTGCCAGCAGCCGGTCGAAAGCTACCGGGACAGGGGTAGGAGAGACCCAGTACTTC. Amino acids: CASSRSKATGTGVGETQYF.

This chain connects TRBV7-3 to TRBJ2-3; 9 bases line up with TRBD1. This CDR3 has 15 residues. Germline loops: CDR1 SGHTA, CDR2 FQGTGA. With 1 base clipped from V and 6 bases from J, the junction kept 5 bases outside the gene matches. CDR3 bases: TGTGCCAGCAGCTTAAATCCGGGACAGGGTGATACGCAGTATTTT. Encoded protein: CASSLNPGQGDTQYF.

V usage is TRBV2 and J usage is TRBJ2-3; 7 positions agree with TRBD2. Germline values: CDR1 SNHLY, CDR2 FYNNEI. CDR3 size: 15 residues. V was pared by 4 bases and J by 5 bases, with 9 bases of the junction left unmatched. This CDR3 is CASSGGLGSRDTQYF. CDR3 coding DNA: TGTGCCAGCAGTGGCGGACTAGGGAGTAGAGATACGCAGTATTTT. Supplemented by reference TRBV2 and TRBJ2-3, the full variable domain reads EPEVTQTPSHQVTQMGQEVILRCVPISNHLYFYWYRQILGQKVEFLVSFYNNEISEKSEIFDDQFSVERPDGSNFTLKIRSTKLEDSAMYFCASSGGLGSRDTQYFGPGTRLTVL.

The V call is TRBV14, the J call TRBJ2-5, with 8 bases matching TRBD1. This CDR3 has 16 residues. Per the germline V gene, CDR1 is SGHDN and CDR2 is FVKESK. The junction had 8 bases not matched to a gene; V was cut back by 5 bases and J by 0 bases. The CDR3 DNA is TGTGCCAGCAGCGATTGGGACAGGCCTTACCAAGAGACCCAGTACTTC. Amino acid sequence: CASSDWDRPYQETQYF.

This sequence joins TRBV6-1 and TRBJ1-2; the D is unclear. The CDR3 totals 13 residues. Trimming removed 3 bases at V and 4 bases at J, with 9 bases between. Germline-derived CDR1 and CDR2 are MNHNS and SASEGT. For the CDR3, the DNA is TGTGCCAGCAGTGATCTTTTAGGCTATGGCTACACCTTC. It codes for CASSDLLGYGYTF.

This chain's CDR3 is CASSLVAGPYNEQFF. The DNA of the CDR3 is TGTGCCAGCAGCTTAGTAGCGGGGCCCTACAATGAGCAGTTCTTC. This chain connects TRBV11-2 to TRBJ2-1; 8 bases agree with TRBD2. With 1 base clipped from V and 2 bases from J, the junction kept 1 base outside the gene matches. Germline V gene sequence: CDR1 SGHAT, CDR2 FQNNGV. There are 15 residues in the CDR3.

This chain joins TRBV7-3 and TRBJ2-3, with no clear D. Trimming shortened V by 1 base and J by 2 bases, and 4 bases separated the two germline ends. This CDR3 has 13 residues. Germline CDR1 reads SGHTA; CDR2 reads FQGTGA. CDR3 in DNA: TGTGCCAGCAGCTTAATGTCCACAGATACGCAGTATTTT. Amino acids: CASSLMSTDTQYF.

This clone was seen only once. The chain employs TRBV5-6 and TRBJ1-2; no definite D call. Germline assignment: CDR1 SGHDT and CDR2 YYEEEE. The CDR3 is made up of 12 amino acids. Between the trimmed V and J ends, which lost 2 bases and 8 bases, there was a span of 10 bases. The CDR3: CASSFVGRGYTF. The DNA for the CDR3 is TGTGCCAGCAGCTTTGTGGGGAGGGGCTACACCTTC.

The J gene is TRBJ2-6, the V gene TRBV27; 12 bases map to TRBD2. The CDR3 has 17 residues. The germline CDR1 and CDR2 sequences are MNHEY and SMNVEV (reference sequence). The V and J ends lost 5 bases and 0 bases, in that order; junction bases with no gene match: 2. CDR3 nucleotide sequence: TGTGCCAGCAGTCTGGGACTAGCGGGCTCTGGGGCCAACGTCCTGACTTTC. This sequence encodes CASSLGLAGSGANVLTF. Full variable domain (outside the CDR3, taken from reference TRBV27 and TRBJ2-6): EAQVTQNPRYLITVTGKKLTVTCSQNMNHEYMSWYRQDPGLGLRQIYYSMNVEVTDKGDVPEGYKVSRKEKRNFPLILESPSPNQTSLYFCASSLGLAGSGANVLTFGAGSRLTVL.

This chain joins TRBV7-3 and TRBJ2-1, with 10 bases fitting TRBD2. The CDR3 loop spans 15 amino acids. V lost 2 bases and J lost 6; bases outside the gene matches: 4. The germline V gene has CDR1 SGHTA and CDR2 FQGTGA. The CDR3 bases are TGTGCCAGCAGCTTATCTAGCGGGAGTTTCAATGAGCAGTTCTTC. This encodes CASSLSSGSFNEQFF. The entire variable domain, with the rest obtained from reference TRBV7-3 and TRBJ2-1, is as follows: GAGVSQTPSNKVTEKGKYVELRCDPISGHTALYWYRQSLGQGPEFLIYFQGTGAADDSGLPNDRFFAVRPEGSVSTLKIQRTERGDSAVYLCASSLSSGSFNEQFFGPGTRLTVL.

This chain connects TRBV2 to TRBJ1-5, with 7 positions matching TRBD1. Looked up from germline, CDR1 is SNHLY and CDR2 is FYNNEI. The CDR3 spans 14 residues. V gave up 6 bases and J gave up 0 bases; unmatched junction bases: 2. This chain's CDR3 is CASRGTDSNQPQHF. CDR3 nucleotides: TGTGCCAGCAGAGGGACAGATAGCAATCAGCCCCAGCATTTT. The full variable domain, its missing parts supplied by reference TRBV2 and TRBJ1-5, is EPEVTQTPSHQVTQMGQEVILRCVPISNHLYFYWYRQILGQKVEFLVSFYNNEISEKSEIFDDQFSVERPDGSNFTLKIRSTKLEDSAMYFCASRGTDSNQPQHFGDGTRLSIL.

CDR3 protein: CASSLTYEQYF. The DNA of the CDR3 is TGTGCCAGCAGCCTCACCTACGAGCAGTACTTC. The chain uses TRBV11-2 and TRBJ2-7; D gene ambiguous. This CDR3 is built from 11 residues. Trimming took off 5 bases at V and 2 bases at J, with 4 bases between the two ends. Germline V gene data show CDR1 as SGHAT and CDR2 as FQNNGV.

This chain uses TRBV2 with TRBJ1-2; D is unclear. Trimming took 4 bases from V and 8 from J, leaving 14 bases between them. This CDR3 has 13 residues. The V gene's germline CDR1 is SNHLY and CDR2 FYNNEI. The CDR3, as DNA: TGTGCCAGCAGTGGTTTAGGGATAACGGGCTACACCTTC. Amino acid sequence: CASSGLGITGYTF.

The chain employs TRBV29-1 and TRBJ2-3, with TRBD2 matching over 16 bases. V shed 6 bases and J 2 bases; nucleotides not matched to a gene: 5. The CDR3 extends over 16 amino acids. Germline-derived CDR1 and CDR2 are SQVTM and ANQGSEA. CDR3 region: CSVRGLAGGFTDTQYF. CDR3 nucleotides: TGCAGCGTGCGGGGACTAGCGGGAGGGTTCACAGATACGCAGTATTTT.

The chain carries TRBV12-5 and TRBJ2-3; no reliable D call. With 1 base removed from V and 6 bases from J, the gap between germline ends came to 5 bases. Per the germline V gene, CDR1 is LGHNT and CDR2 is FRNRAP. The CDR3 runs to 12 residues. The CDR3 region has the DNA TGTGCTAGTGGTTTGGGGCGGGATACGCAGTATTTT. It translates to CASGLGRDTQYF. The full variable domain, in which reference TRBV12-5 and TRBJ2-3 provide the parts outside the CDR3, is DARVTQTPRHKVTEMGQEVTMRCQPILGHNTVFWYRQTMMQGLELLAYFRNRAPLDDSGMPKDRFSAEMPDATLATLKIQPSEPRDSAVYFCASGLGRDTQYFGPGTRLTVL.

CDR3 residues: CASSISPNRRKNTEAFF. CDR3 DNA sequence: TGTGCCAGTAGTATTTCCCCCAACAGGAGAAAGAACACTGAAGCTTTCTTT. This chain joins TRBV19 and TRBJ1-1; the D gene is possibly TRBD1 (5 bases). Germline assignment: CDR1 LNHDA and CDR2 SQIVND (reference sequence). The V end lost 3 bases, the J end lost 1 base, and 18 bases lay between the germline ends. The CDR3 consists of 17 residues.

The rearrangement uses TRBV6-5 and TRBJ1-2; 7 bases are a match to TRBD1. Germline CDR1 is MNHEY and CDR2 is SVGAGI. The CDR3 is 14 residues long. The ends lost 4 bases at V and 5 bases at J; junction bases unmatched: 7. The CDR3 reads CASSSRDSQYGYTF. CDR3 sequence (DNA): TGTGCCAGCAGTTCCAGGGACAGTCAGTATGGCTACACCTTC.

The chain links TRBV18 to TRBJ1-3, with D possibly TRBD1 on 5 matching bases. V was pared by 2 bases and J by 2 bases, with 7 bases between. CDR1 and CDR2 from the germline V gene are KGHSH and LQKENI. The CDR3 is 14 amino acids. The CDR3 spells CASSPGTTGNTIYF. CDR3 DNA sequence: TGTGCCAGCTCACCAGGGACTACTGGAAACACCATATATTTT.

The rearrangement joins TRBV5-4 to TRBJ2-3, with 13 positions matching TRBD2. This CDR3 has 18 amino acids. The junction had 9 bases not matched to a gene; V was cut back by 3 bases and J by 2 bases. Germline lookup yields CDR1 SGHNT and CDR2 YYREEE (reference sequence). The DNA for the CDR3 is TGTGCCAGCAGCTCAAGAGGGACTAGCGGGACCTTCACAGATACGCAGTATTTT. It translates to CASSSRGTSGTFTDTQYF.

This chain connects TRBV5-4 to TRBJ2-2, with a weak D call TRBD2 (7 bases). Germline CDR1 reads SGHNT; CDR2 reads YYREEE (reference sequence). The CDR3 runs to 17 residues. Trimming took off 4 bases at V and 3 bases at J, with 19 bases between the two ends. CDR3 in amino acids: CASSLGGAGVHTGELFF. CDR3 nucleotide sequence: TGTGCCAGCAGCCTGGGGGGCGCGGGAGTCCACACCGGGGAGCTGTTTTTT. Together with reference TRBV5-4 and TRBJ2-2, the CDR3 gives the full variable domain: ETGVTQSPTHLIKTRGQQVTLRCSSQSGHNTVSWYQQALGQGPQFIFQYYREEENGRGNFPPRFSGLQFPNYSSELNVNALELDDSALYLCASSLGGAGVHTGELFFGEGSRLTVL.

The gene calls are TRBV2 and TRBJ2-4; 7 bases are a match to TRBD1. The V gene's germline CDR1 is SNHLY and CDR2 FYNNEI. With 0 bases clipped from V and 4 bases from J, the junction kept 6 bases outside the gene matches. The CDR3 extends over 16 amino acids. The CDR3 loop is CASSEALRGLKNIQYF. CDR3 coding DNA: TGTGCCAGCAGTGAAGCGCTTAGGGGGCTGAAAAACATTCAGTACTTC.

The V gene is TRBV9, the J gene TRBJ2-2; a weak D match, TRBD2 (5 bases). V lost 0 bases and J lost 6, with 12 bases in between. The CDR3 covers 15 residues. Germline V gene data show CDR1 as SGDLS and CDR2 as YYNGEE. The CDR3 loop reads CASSVGHRAAGELFF. DNA of the CDR3: TGTGCCAGCAGCGTAGGTCATAGAGCGGCCGGGGAGCTGTTTTTT.

In DNA form, the CDR3 reads TGTGCCAGCAGGAGGGACAGGGTGGACACTGAAGCTTTCTTT. Amino acids: CASRRDRVDTEAFF. J is TRBJ1-1 and V is TRBV6-4, with 9 bases identical to TRBD1. The CDR3 contains 14 residues. Germline-derived CDR1 and CDR2 are MRHNA and SNTAGT. V was pared by 6 bases and J by 3 bases, with 5 bases of the junction left unmatched.

The chain joins TRBV28 to TRBJ2-2; the D gene is possibly TRBD2 (5 bases). V gave up 4 bases and J gave up 8 bases, with 14 bases separating them. The CDR3 has 14 amino acids. The germline V gene has CDR1 MDHEN and CDR2 SYDVKM. DNA of the CDR3: TGTGCCAGCAGTTCCGGGGTATTTCGAGGGGAGCTGTTTTTT. Its protein product is CASSSGVFRGELFF. Full variable domain (missing parts from reference TRBV28 and TRBJ2-2): DVKVTQSSRYLVKRTGEKVFLECVQDMDHENMFWYRQDPGLGLRLIYFSYDVKMKEKGDIPEGYSVSREKKERFSLILESASTNQTSMYLCASSSGVFRGELFFGEGSRLTVL.